The 5 T cell receptor beta chains listed next were all sequenced from one sample in a study of T cell responses to AZD1222 COVID-19 vaccine. Assay used: immunoSEQ multiplex PCR; TCRdb lists only in-frame clones, some missing. The data hold about 150,000 clones, with nearly 90% observed a single time. Sequencing was performed on peripheral blood, taken on day 0 of AZD1222 vaccination. These receptors were taken from an adult in good health.

V usage is TRBV27 and J usage is TRBJ1-5, with 8 bases that match TRBD1. This CDR3 spans 17 amino acids. The V and J ends lost 0 bases and 9 bases, in that order; junction bases with no gene match: 13. The germline V gene encodes CDR1 MNHEY and CDR2 SMNVEV (reference sequence). The CDR3 protein is CASSLSFSGTGHLPQHF. CDR3 nucleotide sequence: TGTGCCAGCAGTTTATCGTTCTCCGGGACAGGTCACCTGCCCCAGCATTTT.

V is TRBV6-5 and J is TRBJ1-5; 9 nucleotides match TRBD1. The germline CDR1 and CDR2 sequences are MNHEY and SVGAGI. This CDR3 comprises 14 residues. Losses at the gene ends were 0 bases for V and 9 bases for J; bases not matched to a gene: 3. The CDR3: CASSYSDRGWPQHF. In DNA, the CDR3 is TGTGCCAGCAGTTACTCGGACAGGGGCTGGCCCCAGCATTTT.

In its sample, this clone was seen a few times. The chain uses TRBV11-3 and TRBJ2-1, with TRBD1 identical over 12 bases. There are 15 residues in the CDR3. Germline trimming cut 5 bases from V and 12 bases from J; bases unmatched to any gene: 11. Germline CDR1 is SGHNT and CDR2 is YENEEA. The CDR3 sequence: CASSLPARDRGRQFF. The CDR3 bases are TGTGCCAGCAGCCTACCGGCCCGGGACAGGGGGCGGCAGTTCTTC.

The V and J genes are TRBV4-2 and TRBJ1-4; D perhaps matches TRBD1 (6 bases). The length of the CDR3 is 15 residues. In germline, CDR1 is LGHNA, CDR2 YNFKEQ. Trimming shortened V by 1 base and J by 8 bases, and 14 bases separated the two germline ends. For the CDR3, the DNA is TGTGCCAGCAGCCAAGGCGGCAGGGGCCTGGAAAAACTGTTTTTT. Encoded protein: CASSQGGRGLEKLFF.

This rearrangement joins TRBV5-1 to TRBJ1-3, with D unclear. V dropped 0 bases and J dropped 0 bases, with 7 bases sitting between them. CDR1 and CDR2 (germline): SGHRS, YFSETQ. The CDR3 consists of 15 residues. CDR3 amino acids: CASSLDGYSGNTIYF. The DNA of the CDR3 is TGCGCCAGCAGCTTGGACGGATACTCTGGAAACACCATATATTTT. Full variable domain (missing parts from reference TRBV5-1 and TRBJ1-3): KAGVTQTPRYLIKTRGQQVTLSCSPISGHRSVSWYQQTPGQGLQFLFEYFSETQRNKGNFPGRFSGRQFSNSRSEMNVSTLELGDSALYLCASSLDGYSGNTIYFGEGSWLTVV.